These 14 T cell receptor beta chains originate from one sample sequenced in a study of T cell repertoires in cytomegalovirus infection. From the reads, TCRdb called clonotypes with MiXCR, one entry per CDR3 protein. The sample lists 50,000 or so distinct CDR3 sequences, roughly 20% occurring once. These receptors have no identified antigens. The starting material was CD8+ T cells from cultured PBMCs, obtained from culture after CMV antigen stimulation. The receptors originated from a human donor in good health (CMV status not recorded). Some clones in this sample may be carry-over from other donors' samples.

V is TRBV5-5 and J is TRBJ1-2, with TRBD1 identical over 7 bases. The V segment lost 4 bases and the J segment 0 bases; nucleotides outside the gene matches: 9. Germline V gene lookup returns CDR1 SGHKS and CDR2 YYEKEE (reference sequence). There are 16 residues in the CDR3. The CDR3 DNA sequence: TGTGCCAGCAGCCCGGGACAGCCGCATCCTAACTATGGCTACACCTTC. It encodes CASSPGQPHPNYGYTF.

J is TRBJ2-7 and V is TRBV5-4; D is unclear. Germline CDR1 SGHNT, CDR2 YYREEE (reference sequence). This CDR3 is built from 14 residues. V was clipped by 0 bases and J by 2 bases, with 9 bases between them. CDR3 sequence reads: CASSLGDPPYEQYF. The CDR3 bases are TGTGCCAGCAGCTTGGGGGATCCCCCCTACGAGCAGTACTTC.

The rearrangement uses TRBV4-1 and TRBJ1-2; 11 bases match TRBD1. The CDR3 covers 13 residues. Unmatched junction bases numbered 2, after V lost 5 bases and J lost 6 bases. Per the germline V gene, CDR1 is MGHRA and CDR2 is YSYEKL. CDR3 coding DNA: TGCGCCAGCAGCAAGGACAGGGGGCATGGCTACACCTTC. Translated, it gives CASSKDRGHGYTF.

This clonotype appeared many times. The CDR3 DNA sequence: TGTGCCAGCAGTTCCCGGACTAGCGGGAGGTTGCCCCCAGATACGCAGTATTTT. It translates to CASSSRTSGRLPPDTQYF. The V and J genes are TRBV27 and TRBJ2-3; 14 nucleotides line up with TRBD2. The length of the CDR3 is 18 residues. The trim removed 4 bases at V and 4 bases at J, leaving 10 bases unmatched. Germline CDR1 and CDR2: MNHEY and SMNVEV (reference sequence).

The rearrangement links TRBV14 to TRBJ1-3, with 7 positions matching TRBD1. Germline CDR1 and CDR2: SGHDN and FVKESK. The V and J ends lost 7 bases and 0 bases, in that order; junction bases with no gene match: 9. The CDR3 consists of 16 residues. CDR3 protein: CASNWDSKTSGNTIYF. Here the CDR3 DNA reads TGTGCCAGCAACTGGGACAGCAAGACCTCTGGAAACACCATATATTTT. The variable domain in full, with the rest retrieved from reference TRBV14 and TRBJ1-3, is EAGVTQFPSHSVIEKGQTVTLRCDPISGHDNLYWYRRVMGKEIKFLLHFVKESKQDESGMPNNRFLAERTGGTYSTLKVQPAELEDSGVYFCASNWDSKTSGNTIYFGEGSWLTVV.

This clonotype has at least ten counts. This rearrangement joins TRBV6-1 to TRBJ2-7; TRBD1 aligns across 9 bases. J lost 6 bases, V lost 6 bases, and 15 bases had no gene match. CDR3 size: 16 residues. Per the germline V gene, CDR1 is MNHNS and CDR2 is SASEGT. This CDR3 is CASRPRTGDQTGEQYF. The CDR3 region has the DNA TGTGCCAGCAGACCCCGGACAGGGGACCAGACGGGCGAGCAGTACTTC.

This clonotype came up a few times. V and J are TRBV27 and TRBJ2-1; D gene uncertain. The V and J ends lost 1 base and 5 bases respectively, with 0 bases between them. This CDR3 is built from 11 residues. The germline CDR1 and CDR2 sequences are MNHEY and SMNVEV (reference sequence). This CDR3 is CASSLYNEQFF. The CDR3 DNA reads as TGTGCCAGCAGTTTATACAATGAGCAGTTCTTC.

The rearrangement links TRBV7-9 to TRBJ1-1, with 11 positions matching TRBD1. CDR3 size: 15 residues. Trimming cost V 4 bases and J 5 bases; bases outside gene matches: 6. The germline gives CDR1 SEHNR, CDR2 FQNEAQ (reference sequence). The CDR3 DNA reads TGTGCCAGCAGCTCCCCGGGACAGGGGGTGACTGAAGCTTTCTTT. Its protein is CASSSPGQGVTEAFF.

This clonotype was seen once. The rearrangement joins TRBV7-2 to TRBJ2-5; no clear D. The CDR3 length is 14 residues. Trimming removed 1 base from V and 4 bases from J, with 10 bases in between. CDR1 is SGHTA, CDR2 FQGNSA, per germline. The CDR3 DNA reads as TGTGCCAGCAGCTTAGGGTACGACGGAGAGACCCAGTACTTC. Its translation is CASSLGYDGETQYF.

The chain recombines TRBV6-4 with TRBJ2-3, with D possibly being TRBD2 (6 bases). The CDR3 is made up of 16 amino acids. Germline CDR1 reads MRHNA; CDR2 reads SNTAGT. V lost 0 bases and J lost 8, with 18 bases in between. The CDR3 DNA is TGTGCCAGCAGTGACTCTCACGAGGGGCGGGGAGGTACGCAGTATTTT. Its protein product is CASSDSHEGRGGTQYF.

This chain uses TRBV7-6 with TRBJ2-6; D may be TRBD1 (6 bases). There are 16 residues in the CDR3. V was pared by 5 bases and J by 2 bases, with 13 bases between. In germline, CDR1 is SGHVS, CDR2 FNYEAQ. The CDR3 sequence: CASSPGPGAGANVLTF. In DNA, the CDR3 is TGTGCCAGCAGCCCAGGGCCAGGGGCTGGGGCCAACGTCCTGACTTTC.

This clonotype was observed a handful of times. The CDR3: CASSFGYGYTF. The DNA for the CDR3 is TGTGCCAGCAGTTTCGGGTACGGCTACACCTTC. J is TRBJ1-2 and V is TRBV12-3 or TRBV12-4; D is unclear. This CDR3 has 11 amino acids. Trimming took 3 bases from V and 8 from J, leaving 7 bases between them.

This chain links TRBV6-2 or TRBV6-3 with TRBJ2-7; D is undetermined. V was pared by 11 bases and J by 2 bases, with 16 bases between. The germline V gene has CDR1 MNHEY and CDR2 SVGEGT. There are 13 residues in the CDR3. CDR3 region: CAAGKAVPYEQYF. CDR3 in DNA: TGTGCCGCAGGAAAGGCAGTCCCCTACGAGCAGTACTTC.

Here the CDR3 reads CASSMGQGAYTEAFF. The CDR3 region has the DNA TGTGCCAGCAGCATGGGACAGGGGGCCTATACTGAAGCTTTCTTT. The chain carries TRBV7-3 and TRBJ1-1; 12 bases map to TRBD1. The CDR3 has 15 residues. CDR1 is SGHTA, CDR2 FQGTGA, per germline. J lost 5 bases, V lost 5 bases, and 6 bases had no gene match.